The entry below gives a single TCR beta chain sequence along with its context. This sample is drawn from a study of cytomegalovirus exposure and HLA in healthy donors. Study at large: Tens of millions of unique TCRs from HLA-typed donors were held in an early release of data.

Both 60 Vbeta primers and 13 Jbeta primers went into the PCR. Produced via immunoSEQ multiplex PCR; TCRdb's table is partial and in-frame only. The specimen's table records 65,000 to 95,000 clones. CDR3 size: 17 residues. Germline loops: CDR1 MNHNS, CDR2 SASEGT. V lost 2 bases to trimming and J lost 5 bases; unmatched junction nucleotides: 11. Sequenced sample: PBMCs. The sequence derives from a female donor in good health and CMV-seropositive. The J gene is TRBJ1-4, the V gene TRBV6-1; 7 bases are shared with TRBD1. The CDR3 DNA follows: TGTGCCAGCAGTGAATGGAATACCGGGACAGTGAATGAAAAACTGTTTTTT. This sequence encodes CASSEWNTGTVNEKLFF.